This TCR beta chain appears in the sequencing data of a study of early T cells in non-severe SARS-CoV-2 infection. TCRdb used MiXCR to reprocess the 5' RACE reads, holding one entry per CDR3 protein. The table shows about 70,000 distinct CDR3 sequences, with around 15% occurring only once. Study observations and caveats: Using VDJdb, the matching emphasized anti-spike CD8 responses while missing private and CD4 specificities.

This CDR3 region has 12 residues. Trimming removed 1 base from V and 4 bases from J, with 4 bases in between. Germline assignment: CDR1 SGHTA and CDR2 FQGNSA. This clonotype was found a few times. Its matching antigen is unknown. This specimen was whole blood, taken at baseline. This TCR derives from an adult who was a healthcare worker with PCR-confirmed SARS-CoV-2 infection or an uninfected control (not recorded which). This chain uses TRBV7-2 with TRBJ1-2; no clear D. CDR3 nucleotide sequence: TGTGCCAGCAGCTTAGAACCCTATGGCTACACCTTC. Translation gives CASSLEPYGYTF.